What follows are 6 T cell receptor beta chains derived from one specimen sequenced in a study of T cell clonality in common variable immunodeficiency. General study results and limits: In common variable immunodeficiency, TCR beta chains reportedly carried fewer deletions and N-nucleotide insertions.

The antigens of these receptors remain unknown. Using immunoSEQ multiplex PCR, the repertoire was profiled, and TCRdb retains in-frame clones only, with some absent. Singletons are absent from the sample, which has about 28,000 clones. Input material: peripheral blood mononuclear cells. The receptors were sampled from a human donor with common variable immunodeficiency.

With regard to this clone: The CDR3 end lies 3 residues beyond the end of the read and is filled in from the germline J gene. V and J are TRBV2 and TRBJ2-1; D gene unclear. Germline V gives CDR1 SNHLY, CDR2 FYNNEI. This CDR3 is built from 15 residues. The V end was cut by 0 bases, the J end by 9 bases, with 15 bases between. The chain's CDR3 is CASSEALQSVGEQFF. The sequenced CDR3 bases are TGTGCCAGCAGTGAAGCGCTCCAGAGCGTCGGTGAG.

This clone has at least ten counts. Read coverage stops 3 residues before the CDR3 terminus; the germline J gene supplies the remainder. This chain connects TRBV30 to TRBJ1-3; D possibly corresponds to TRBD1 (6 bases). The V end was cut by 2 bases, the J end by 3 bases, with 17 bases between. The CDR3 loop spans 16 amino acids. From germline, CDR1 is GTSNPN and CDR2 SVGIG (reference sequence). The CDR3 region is CAWSSTGTTIGNTIYF. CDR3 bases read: TGTGCCTGGAGTTCCACCGGGACAACAATTGGAAACACC.

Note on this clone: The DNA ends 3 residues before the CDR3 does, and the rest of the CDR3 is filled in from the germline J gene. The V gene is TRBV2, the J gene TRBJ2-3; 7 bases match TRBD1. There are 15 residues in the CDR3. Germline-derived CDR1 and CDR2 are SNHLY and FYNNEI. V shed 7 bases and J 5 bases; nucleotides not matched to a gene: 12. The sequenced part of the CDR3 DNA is TGTGCCAGCACAGGGGGTAGCTCGAACATAGATACG. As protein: CASTGGSSNIDT. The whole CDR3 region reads CASTGGSSNIDTQYF.

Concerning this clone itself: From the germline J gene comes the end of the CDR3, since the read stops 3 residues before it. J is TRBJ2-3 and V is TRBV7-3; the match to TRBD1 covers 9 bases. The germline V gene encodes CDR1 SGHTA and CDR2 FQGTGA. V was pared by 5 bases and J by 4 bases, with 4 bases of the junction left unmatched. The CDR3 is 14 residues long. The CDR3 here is CASSMTGGPDTQYF. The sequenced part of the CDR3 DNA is TGTGCCAGCAGCATGACAGGGGGGCCAGATACG.

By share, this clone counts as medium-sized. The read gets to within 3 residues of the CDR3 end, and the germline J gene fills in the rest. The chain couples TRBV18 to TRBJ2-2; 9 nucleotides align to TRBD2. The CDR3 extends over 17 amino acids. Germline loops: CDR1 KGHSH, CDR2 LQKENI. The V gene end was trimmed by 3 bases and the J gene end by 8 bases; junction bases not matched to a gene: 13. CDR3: CASSPSTSGFHLGELFF. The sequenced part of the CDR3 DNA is TGTGCCAGCTCACCGTCCACTAGCGGGTTCCACCTAGGGGAG.

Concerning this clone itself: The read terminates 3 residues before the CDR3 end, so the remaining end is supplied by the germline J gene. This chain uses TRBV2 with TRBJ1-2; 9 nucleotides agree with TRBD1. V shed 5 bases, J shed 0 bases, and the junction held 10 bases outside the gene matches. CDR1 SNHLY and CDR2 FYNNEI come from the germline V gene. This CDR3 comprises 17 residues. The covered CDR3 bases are TGTGCCAGCAGTCAGGGGACAGGGATCTCCTCTAACTATGGC. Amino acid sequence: CASSQGTGISSNYG. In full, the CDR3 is CASSQGTGISSNYGYTF.